Below, 3 T cell receptor beta chains from the same sample are listed, as sequenced in a study of PD-1 blockade in classical Hodgkin lymphoma. TCRdb keeps only in-frame clones here, not all; method: immunoSEQ multiplex PCR. The table includes roughly 90,000 clones, around 81% detected once. With no exception, relapse followed autologous stem cell transplantation in all patients, and brentuximab vedotin exposure varied. The sample here was peripheral blood mononuclear cells (PBMCs), taken before the second cycle of nivolumab. Receptors were obtained from a human donor with classical Hodgkin lymphoma.

For the CDR3, the DNA is TGCGCCAGTTCACAGGTACCTCCTAACAATGAGCAGTTCTTC. Its protein product is CASSQVPPNNEQFF. The V and J genes are TRBV5-1 and TRBJ2-1, with D maybe TRBD1 (5 bases). V was trimmed by 8 bases and J by 5 bases, leaving 17 bases between them. Germline V gene data show CDR1 as SGHRS and CDR2 as YFSETQ. This CDR3 is built from 14 residues.

Worth noting for this clone: Other DNA sequences in the same sample also yield this CDR3. The V call is TRBV14, the J call TRBJ1-2; D not resolved. The CDR3 covers 13 residues. CDR1 is SGHDN and CDR2 is FVKESK in the germline V gene. V was pared by 0 bases and J by 3 bases, with 5 bases between. The CDR3: CASSQDSYYGYTF. The CDR3 region has the DNA TGTGCCAGCAGCCAAGACAGTTACTATGGCTACACCTTC.

V gene TRBV28 combines with J gene TRBJ1-3; D is undetermined. Germline V gives CDR1 MDHEN, CDR2 SYDVKM. V shed 1 base and J shed 5 bases, with 3 bases lying between them. The CDR3 runs to 12 residues. The CDR3: CASSLSRNTIYF. CDR3 DNA: TGTGCCAGCAGTTTATCCAGAAACACCATATATTTT. Full variable domain (remainder filled in from reference TRBV28 and TRBJ1-3): DVKVTQSSRYLVKRTGEKVFLECVQDMDHENMFWYRQDPGLGLRLIYFSYDVKMKEKGDIPEGYSVSREKKERFSLILESASTNQTSMYLCASSLSRNTIYFGEGSWLTVV.